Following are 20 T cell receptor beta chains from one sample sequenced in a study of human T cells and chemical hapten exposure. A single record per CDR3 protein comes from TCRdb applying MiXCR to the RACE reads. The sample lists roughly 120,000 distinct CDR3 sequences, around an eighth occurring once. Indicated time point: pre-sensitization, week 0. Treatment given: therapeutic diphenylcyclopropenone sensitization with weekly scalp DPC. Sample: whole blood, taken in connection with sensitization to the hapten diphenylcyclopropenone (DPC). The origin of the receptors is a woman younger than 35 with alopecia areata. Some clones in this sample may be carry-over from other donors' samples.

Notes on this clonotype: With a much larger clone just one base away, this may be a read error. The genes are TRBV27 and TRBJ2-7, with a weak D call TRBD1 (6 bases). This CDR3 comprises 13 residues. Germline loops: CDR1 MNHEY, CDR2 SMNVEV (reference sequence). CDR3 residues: CASGLLQGGEQYF. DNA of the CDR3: TGTGCCAGCGGTTTGTTACAGGGCGGCGAGCAGTACTTC.

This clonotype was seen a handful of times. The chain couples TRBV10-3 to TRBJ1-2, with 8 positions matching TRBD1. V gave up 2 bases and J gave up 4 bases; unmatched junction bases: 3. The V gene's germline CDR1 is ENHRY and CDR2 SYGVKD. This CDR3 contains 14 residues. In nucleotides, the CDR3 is TGTGCCATCAGTGAGGCAGGGGGCTCCTATGGCTACACCTTC. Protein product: CAISEAGGSYGYTF.

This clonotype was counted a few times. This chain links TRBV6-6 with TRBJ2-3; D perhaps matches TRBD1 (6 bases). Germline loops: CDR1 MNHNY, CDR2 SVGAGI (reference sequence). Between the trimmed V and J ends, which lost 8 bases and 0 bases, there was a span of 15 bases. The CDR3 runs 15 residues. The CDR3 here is CASFRVRGSTDTQYF. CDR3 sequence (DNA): TGTGCCAGCTTCCGGGTGAGGGGGAGCACAGATACGCAGTATTTT.

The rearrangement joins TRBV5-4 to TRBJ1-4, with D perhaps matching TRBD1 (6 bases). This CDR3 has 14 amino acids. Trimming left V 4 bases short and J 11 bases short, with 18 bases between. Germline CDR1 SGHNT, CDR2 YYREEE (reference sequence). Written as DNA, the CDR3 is TGTGCCAGCAGCGTGAAGGGGGTGGATACGAAACTGTTTTTT. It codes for CASSVKGVDTKLFF.

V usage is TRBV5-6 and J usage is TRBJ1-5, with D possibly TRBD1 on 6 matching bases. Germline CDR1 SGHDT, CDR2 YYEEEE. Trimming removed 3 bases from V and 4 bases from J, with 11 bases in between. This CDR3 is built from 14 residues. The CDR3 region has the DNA TGTGCCAGCAGCTCAATTGGACAGAATCAGCCCCAGCATTTT. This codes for CASSSIGQNQPQHF.

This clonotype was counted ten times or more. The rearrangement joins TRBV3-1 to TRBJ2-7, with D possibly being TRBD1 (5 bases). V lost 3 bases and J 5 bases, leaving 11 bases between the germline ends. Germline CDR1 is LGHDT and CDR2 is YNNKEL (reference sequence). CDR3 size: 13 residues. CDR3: CASSHGHPDEQYF. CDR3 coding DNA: TGTGCCAGCAGCCATGGACATCCCGACGAGCAGTACTTC.

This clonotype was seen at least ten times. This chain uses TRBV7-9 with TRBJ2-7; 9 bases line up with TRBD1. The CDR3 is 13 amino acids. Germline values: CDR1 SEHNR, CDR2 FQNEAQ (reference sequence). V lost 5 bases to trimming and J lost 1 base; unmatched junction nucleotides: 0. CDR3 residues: CASSGQGSYEQYF. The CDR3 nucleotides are TGTGCCAGCAGCGGACAGGGGTCCTACGAGCAGTACTTC.

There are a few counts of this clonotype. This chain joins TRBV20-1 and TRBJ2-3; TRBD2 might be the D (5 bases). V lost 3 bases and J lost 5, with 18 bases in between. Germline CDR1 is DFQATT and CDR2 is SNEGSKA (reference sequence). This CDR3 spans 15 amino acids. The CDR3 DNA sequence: TGCAGTGCTAGGGATCTTGTGACCGGGGAAGATACGCAGTATTTT. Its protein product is CSARDLVTGEDTQYF.

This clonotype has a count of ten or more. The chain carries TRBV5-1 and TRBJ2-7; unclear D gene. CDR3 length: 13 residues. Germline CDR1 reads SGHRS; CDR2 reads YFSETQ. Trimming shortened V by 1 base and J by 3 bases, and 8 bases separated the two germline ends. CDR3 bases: TGCGCCAGCAGCTTGTTCGGCAACTACGAGCAGTACTTC. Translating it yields CASSLFGNYEQYF.

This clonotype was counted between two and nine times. The CDR3 DNA is TGCAGCGTTGAACTATTGGCAGAGACCCAGTACTTC. Protein: CSVELLAETQYF. This chain connects TRBV29-1 to TRBJ2-5; D gene unclear. Germline CDR1 reads SQVTM; CDR2 reads ANQGSEA. This CDR3 spans 12 amino acids. V lost 2 bases and J lost 4, with 8 bases in between.

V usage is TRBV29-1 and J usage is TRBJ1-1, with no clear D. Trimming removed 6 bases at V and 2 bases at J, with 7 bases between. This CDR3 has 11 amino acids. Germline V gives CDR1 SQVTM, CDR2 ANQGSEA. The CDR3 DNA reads TGCAGCGTGAAGGAAAACACTGAAGCTTTCTTT. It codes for CSVKENTEAFF.

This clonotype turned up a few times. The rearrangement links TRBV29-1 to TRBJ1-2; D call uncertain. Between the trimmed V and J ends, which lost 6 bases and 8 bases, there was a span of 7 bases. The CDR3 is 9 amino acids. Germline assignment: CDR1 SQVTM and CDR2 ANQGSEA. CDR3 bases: TGCAGCGTCCAGGACGGCTACACCTTC. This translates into CSVQDGYTF.

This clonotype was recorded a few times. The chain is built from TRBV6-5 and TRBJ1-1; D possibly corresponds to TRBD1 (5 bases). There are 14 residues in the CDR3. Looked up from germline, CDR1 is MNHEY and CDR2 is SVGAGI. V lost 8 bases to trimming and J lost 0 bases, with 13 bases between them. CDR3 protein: CASCRGVMNTEAFF. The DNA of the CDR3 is TGTGCCAGCTGCCGGGGGGTGATGAACACTGAAGCTTTCTTT.

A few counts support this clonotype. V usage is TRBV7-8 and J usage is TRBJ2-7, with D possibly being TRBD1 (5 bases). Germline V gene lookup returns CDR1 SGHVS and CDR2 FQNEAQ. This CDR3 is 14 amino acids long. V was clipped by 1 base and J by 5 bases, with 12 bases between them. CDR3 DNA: TGTGCCAGCAGCTTAGGGGGCAGGGTACACGAGCAGTACTTC. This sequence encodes CASSLGGRVHEQYF.

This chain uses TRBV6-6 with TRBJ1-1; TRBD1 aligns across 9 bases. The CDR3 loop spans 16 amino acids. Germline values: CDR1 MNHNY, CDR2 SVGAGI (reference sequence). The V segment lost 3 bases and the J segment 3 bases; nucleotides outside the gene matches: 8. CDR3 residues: CASSYPRTGVDTEAFF. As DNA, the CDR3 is TGTGCCAGCAGTTATCCGCGGACAGGGGTGGACACTGAAGCTTTCTTT.

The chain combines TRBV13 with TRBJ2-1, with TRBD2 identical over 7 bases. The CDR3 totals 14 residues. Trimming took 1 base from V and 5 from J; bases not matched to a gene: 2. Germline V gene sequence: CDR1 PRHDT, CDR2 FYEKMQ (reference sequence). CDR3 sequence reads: CASSLVLADNEQFF. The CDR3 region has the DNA TGTGCCAGCAGCTTAGTCCTAGCGGACAATGAGCAGTTCTTC.

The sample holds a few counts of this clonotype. CDR3 DNA: TGTGCCAGCAGCTTGTTTCGGGGGTTTGGGTTGAATGAGCAGTTCTTC. Translation gives CASSLFRGFGLNEQFF. The V gene is TRBV5-8, the J gene TRBJ2-1, with D possibly TRBD2 on 6 matching bases. The CDR3 extends over 16 amino acids. Germline V gene data show CDR1 as SGHTS and CDR2 as YDEGEE. V was pared by 1 base and J by 7 bases, with 18 bases between.

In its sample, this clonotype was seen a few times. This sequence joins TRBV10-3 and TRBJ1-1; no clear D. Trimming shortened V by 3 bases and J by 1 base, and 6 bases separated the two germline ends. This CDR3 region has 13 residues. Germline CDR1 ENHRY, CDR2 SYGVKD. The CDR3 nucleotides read TGTGCCATCAGTGAAACTCAGAACACTGAAGCTTTCTTT. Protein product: CAISETQNTEAFF.

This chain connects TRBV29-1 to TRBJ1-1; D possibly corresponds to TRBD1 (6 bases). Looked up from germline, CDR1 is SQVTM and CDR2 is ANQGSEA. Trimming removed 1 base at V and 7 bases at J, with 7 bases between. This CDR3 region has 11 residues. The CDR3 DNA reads TGCAGCGTTGAAGGGACAGATGAAGCTTTCTTT. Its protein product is CSVEGTDEAFF. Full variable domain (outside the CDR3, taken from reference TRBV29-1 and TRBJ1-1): SAVISQKPSRDICQRGTSLTIQCQVDSQVTMMFWYRQQPGQSLTLIATANQGSEATYESGFVIDKFPISRPNLTFSTLTVSNMSPEDSSIYLCSVEGTDEAFFGQGTRLTVV.

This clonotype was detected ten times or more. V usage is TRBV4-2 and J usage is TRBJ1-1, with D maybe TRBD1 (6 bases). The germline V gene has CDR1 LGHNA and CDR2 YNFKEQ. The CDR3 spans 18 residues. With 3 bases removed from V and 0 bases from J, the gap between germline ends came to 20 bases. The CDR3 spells CASSQGADLRAMNTEAFF. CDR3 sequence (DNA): TGTGCCAGCAGCCAGGGGGCAGACCTGAGGGCTATGAACACTGAAGCTTTCTTT.